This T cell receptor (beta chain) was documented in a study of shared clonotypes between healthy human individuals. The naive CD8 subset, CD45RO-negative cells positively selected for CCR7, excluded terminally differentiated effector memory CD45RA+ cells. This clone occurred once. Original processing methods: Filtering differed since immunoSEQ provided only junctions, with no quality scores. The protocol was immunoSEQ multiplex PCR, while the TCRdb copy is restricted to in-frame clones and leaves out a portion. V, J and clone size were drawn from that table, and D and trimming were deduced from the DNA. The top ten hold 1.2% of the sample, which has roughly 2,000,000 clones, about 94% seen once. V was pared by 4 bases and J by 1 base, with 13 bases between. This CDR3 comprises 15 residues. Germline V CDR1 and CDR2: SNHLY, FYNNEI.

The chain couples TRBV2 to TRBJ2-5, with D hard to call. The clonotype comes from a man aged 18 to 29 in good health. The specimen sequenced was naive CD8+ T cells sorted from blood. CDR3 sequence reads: CASSGPLESQETQYF. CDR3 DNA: TGTGCCAGCAGTGGGCCGCTAGAGTCCCAAGAGACCCAGTACTTC. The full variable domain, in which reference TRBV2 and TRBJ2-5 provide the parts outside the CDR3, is EPEVTQTPSHQVTQMGQEVILRCVPISNHLYFYWYRQILGQKVEFLVSFYNNEISEKSEIFDDQFSVERPDGSNFTLKIRSTKLEDSAMYFCASSGPLESQETQYFGPGTRLLVL.